Listed below are T cell receptor beta chains from one sample, sequenced in a study of T cell repertoires in cytomegalovirus infection. TCRdb itself ran the reads through MiXCR, one entry per CDR3 protein. The sample carries 65,000 to 95,000 distinct CDR3 sequences, about 4% recorded once. The sample consisted of PBMCs. Every receptor here comes from a human donor in good health (CMV status not recorded). Some clones in this sample may be carry-over from other donors' samples. Both conserved end residues are part of each CDR3. The order of the fields is V gene, D gene, J gene, clone size, CDR3 DNA, CDR3 protein. The D gene is left open where the match is weak. The size field is filled for only some rows; it gives once, few, many or a size class.

V gene: TRBV12-3/TRBV12-4
D gene: TRBD2
J gene: TRBJ2-1
clone size: many
CDR3 DNA: TGTGCCAGCAGTAAGACCGGGACTAGCGGGGGCAGGGAGCAGTTCTTC
CDR3 protein: CASSKTGTSGGREQFF

V gene: TRBV6-2/TRBV6-3
D gene: -
J gene: TRBJ2-7
clone size: many
CDR3 DNA: TGTGCCAGCAGATTGGAGGGCGGAGGCCCCTACGAGCAGTACTTC
CDR3 protein: CASRLEGGGPYEQYF

V gene: TRBV11-2
D gene: TRBD1
J gene: TRBJ1-1
clone size: many
CDR3 DNA: TGTGCCAGCAGCTTCGACAGGGAGAACACTGAAGCTTTCTTT
CDR3 protein: CASSFDRENTEAFF

V gene: TRBV29-1
D gene: -
J gene: TRBJ2-7
clone size: many
CDR3 DNA: TGCAGCGTAATTCGGGACATCAGCTCCTACGAGCAGTACTTC
CDR3 protein: CSVIRDISSYEQYF

V gene: TRBV2
D gene: -
J gene: TRBJ1-1
clone size: many
CDR3 DNA: TGTGCCAGCAGTTTCCGGACAGTCAACACTGAAGCTTTCTTT
CDR3 protein: CASSFRTVNTEAFF

V gene: TRBV10-3
D gene: TRBD1
J gene: TRBJ1-6
clone size: many
CDR3 DNA: TGTGCCATCAGCGAGGGAGCAGGGGGCTTATATTCACCCCTCCACTTT
CDR3 protein: CAISEGAGGLYSPLHF

V gene: TRBV9
D gene: -
J gene: TRBJ2-7
clone size: many
CDR3 DNA: TGTGCCAGCAGCGCCTCAGACGCACCATCCTCCTACGAGCAGTACTTC
CDR3 protein: CASSASDAPSSYEQYF

V gene: TRBV7-9
D gene: TRBD1
J gene: TRBJ2-3
clone size: many
CDR3 DNA: TGTGCCAGCAGCCCCGGGGACAGGGGGCATTCAGATACGCAGTATTTT
CDR3 protein: CASSPGDRGHSDTQYF

V gene: TRBV7-2
D gene: TRBD1
J gene: TRBJ2-1
clone size: many
CDR3 DNA: TGTGCCAGCAGCTGGAGGGACAGGGACAATGAGCAGTTCTTC
CDR3 protein: CASSWRDRDNEQFF

V gene: TRBV28
D gene: TRBD2
J gene: TRBJ2-3
clone size: many
CDR3 DNA: TGTGCCAGCAGTCTGGGGCTCGGACTAGCGGGAGGCCCCCTCCCAGATACGCAGTATTTT
CDR3 protein: CASSLGLGLAGGPLPDTQYF

V gene: TRBV28
D gene: TRBD2
J gene: TRBJ2-1
clone size: many
CDR3 DNA: TGTGCCAGCCAGGCGGGGGGGCCCTATACCTCCTACAATGAGCAGTTCTTC
CDR3 protein: CASQAGGPYTSYNEQFF

V gene: TRBV2
D gene: -
J gene: TRBJ2-1
clone size: many
CDR3 DNA: TGTGCCAGCTTTCAGAATCCAGGGTCCCATGAGCAGTTCTTC
CDR3 protein: CASFQNPGSHEQFF

V gene: TRBV7-9
D gene: -
J gene: TRBJ2-7
clone size: many
CDR3 DNA: TGTGCCAGCAGCTTAGCCTGGGCGACTACCCACTACGAGCAGTACTTC
CDR3 protein: CASSLAWATTHYEQYF

V gene: TRBV7-2
D gene: -
J gene: TRBJ2-2
clone size: -
CDR3 DNA: TGTGCCAGCAGCTTCAGACGGGAGTACAACAACGGGGAGCTGTTTTTT
CDR3 protein: CASSFRREYNNGELFF

V gene: TRBV5-6
D gene: -
J gene: TRBJ1-5
clone size: many
CDR3 DNA: TGTGCCAGCAGCTTGGGGCAGCCCTATAGCAATCAGCCCCAGCATTTT
CDR3 protein: CASSLGQPYSNQPQHF

V gene: TRBV6-2/TRBV6-3
D gene: TRBD1
J gene: TRBJ2-7
clone size: many
CDR3 DNA: TGTGCCAGCAGGAGGGGGACAGGGAGCTACGAGCAGTACTTC
CDR3 protein: CASRRGTGSYEQYF

V gene: TRBV2
D gene: -
J gene: TRBJ2-3
clone size: many
CDR3 DNA: TGTGCCAGCACCGAGGGGCTCCTCAAGCAGTATTTT
CDR3 protein: CASTEGLLKQYF

V gene: TRBV10-3
D gene: TRBD2
J gene: TRBJ2-7
clone size: many
CDR3 DNA: TGTGCCACGAGCACAGCCCTCTTGCGGGGGGAGCAGTACTTC
CDR3 protein: CATSTALLRGEQYF

V gene: TRBV6-4
D gene: TRBD2
J gene: TRBJ2-3
clone size: many
CDR3 DNA: TGTGCCAGCAGTGAAGGGACTAGCGGGACAGATACGCAGTATTTT
CDR3 protein: CASSEGTSGTDTQYF

V gene: TRBV27
D gene: TRBD2
J gene: TRBJ2-7
clone size: many
CDR3 DNA: TGTGCCAGCAGTTTTGCTAGCGGGGGGGCGGGCGAGCAGTACTTC
CDR3 protein: CASSFASGGAGEQYF

V gene: TRBV6-4
D gene: TRBD1
J gene: TRBJ2-3
clone size: many
CDR3 DNA: TGTGCCAGCAGAAGTCCGAAACAGGGGAGTAGTTGCTCAGATACGCAGTATTTT
CDR3 protein: CASRSPKQGSSCSDTQYF

V gene: TRBV10-3
D gene: -
J gene: TRBJ1-1
clone size: many
CDR3 DNA: TGTGCCATCAGTTTGAGCATTATCGACACTGAAGCTTTCTTT
CDR3 protein: CAISLSIIDTEAFF

V gene: TRBV11-1
D gene: TRBD1
J gene: TRBJ1-1
clone size: many
CDR3 DNA: TGTGCCAGCAGCTTCACCGGGACAGGACCGAACACTGAAGCTTTCTTT
CDR3 protein: CASSFTGTGPNTEAFF

V gene: TRBV7-3
D gene: -
J gene: TRBJ1-1
clone size: many
CDR3 DNA: TGTGCCAGCAGCTTAACTGAAAGGACTGAAGCTTTCTTT
CDR3 protein: CASSLTERTEAFF

V gene: TRBV6-2/TRBV6-3
D gene: TRBD2
J gene: TRBJ2-4
clone size: many
CDR3 DNA: TGTGCCAGCAGTTACTTAGCGGGGCCCCTCCCGCCAAAAAACATTCAGTACTTC
CDR3 protein: CASSYLAGPLPPKNIQYF

V gene: TRBV4-2
D gene: -
J gene: TRBJ1-6
clone size: many
CDR3 DNA: TGTGCCAGCAGCCCTGAACCCGGGACTGATAATTCACCCCTCCACTTT
CDR3 protein: CASSPEPGTDNSPLHF

V gene: TRBV2
D gene: -
J gene: TRBJ1-6
clone size: many
CDR3 DNA: TGTGCCAGCAGTGAAGTGGGGGGTGGGAATTCACCCCTCCACTTT
CDR3 protein: CASSEVGGGNSPLHF

V gene: TRBV28
D gene: TRBD1
J gene: TRBJ1-1
clone size: -
CDR3 DNA: TGTGCCAGCACCCTTCACAGGGGGATGAACACTGAAGCTTTCTGG
CDR3 protein: CASTLHRGMNTEAFW

V gene: TRBV6-1
D gene: -
J gene: TRBJ1-3
clone size: many
CDR3 DNA: TGTGCCAGCATTGGACAGTTAGGCTCTGGAAACACCATATATTTT
CDR3 protein: CASIGQLGSGNTIYF

V gene: TRBV7-2
D gene: -
J gene: TRBJ1-2
clone size: many
CDR3 DNA: TGTGCCAGCAGCTTAACATCCTCCGACTATGGCTACACCTTC
CDR3 protein: CASSLTSSDYGYTF

V gene: TRBV4-3
D gene: -
J gene: TRBJ2-1
clone size: many
CDR3 DNA: TGCGCCAGCAGCCAAGACGGAGGGTCCAACAATGAGCAGTTCTTC
CDR3 protein: CASSQDGGSNNEQFF

V gene: TRBV7-8
D gene: -
J gene: TRBJ2-7
clone size: many
CDR3 DNA: TGTGCCAGCAGCACCCGAATTGGGCTGGTCGAGCAGTACTTC
CDR3 protein: CASSTRIGLVEQYF

V gene: TRBV5-1
D gene: -
J gene: TRBJ2-1
clone size: many
CDR3 DNA: TGCGCCAGCAGCTTGGGTCGCGGAAGTGGAAGCTCCTACAATGAGCAGTTCTTC
CDR3 protein: CASSLGRGSGSSYNEQFF

V gene: TRBV7-2
D gene: TRBD1
J gene: TRBJ2-3
clone size: many
CDR3 DNA: TGTGCCAGCAGCTTAGATCTACACAGGGGCCCAGATACGCAGTATTTT
CDR3 protein: CASSLDLHRGPDTQYF

V gene: TRBV28
D gene: TRBD2
J gene: TRBJ2-1
clone size: many
CDR3 DNA: TGTGCCAGCAGTTTAGACGGACTAGCAGCCTACAATGAGCAGTTCTTC
CDR3 protein: CASSLDGLAAYNEQFF

V gene: TRBV7-2
D gene: -
J gene: TRBJ1-2
clone size: many
CDR3 DNA: TGTGCCAGCAGCTTAGATCCCGGGGGGGGGGCATCCGGCTACACCTTC
CDR3 protein: CASSLDPGGGASGYTF

V gene: TRBV15
D gene: -
J gene: TRBJ1-2
clone size: many
CDR3 DNA: TGTGCCACCGCGCAGCTACCTGGGGGCTACACCTTC
CDR3 protein: CATAQLPGGYTF

V gene: TRBV2
D gene: -
J gene: TRBJ1-1
clone size: many
CDR3 DNA: TGTGCCAGCAGCCCCCCTCCGTACACGAAACCTGAAGCTTTCTTT
CDR3 protein: CASSPPPYTKPEAFF

V gene: TRBV7-9
D gene: -
J gene: TRBJ1-2
clone size: many
CDR3 DNA: TGTGCCAGCAACCCACCTGACCTTAACTATGGCTACACCTTC
CDR3 protein: CASNPPDLNYGYTF

V gene: TRBV7-2
D gene: -
J gene: TRBJ2-3
clone size: many
CDR3 DNA: TGTGCCAGCATTAGTTTCTACTGGAGCACAGATACGCAGTATTTT
CDR3 protein: CASISFYWSTDTQYF

V gene: TRBV7-2
D gene: -
J gene: TRBJ2-2
clone size: many
CDR3 DNA: TGTGCCAGCAGCCGCTTTTCGGGGGGCGGCGGGGAGCTGTTTTTT
CDR3 protein: CASSRFSGGGGELFF

V gene: TRBV4-3
D gene: -
J gene: TRBJ2-5
clone size: many
CDR3 DNA: TGCGCCAGCAGCCAAGATCGGGGGCTAGCGGCCCTCCAAGAGACCCAGTACTTC
CDR3 protein: CASSQDRGLAALQETQYF

V gene: TRBV28
D gene: -
J gene: TRBJ1-6
clone size: many
CDR3 DNA: TGTGCCAGCAGTTTATTAGGGCAGGGGAAGAATTCACCCCTCCACTTT
CDR3 protein: CASSLLGQGKNSPLHF

V gene: TRBV3-1
D gene: -
J gene: TRBJ1-3
clone size: many
CDR3 DNA: TGTGCCAGCAGCCATGGGATCTCTGGAAACACCATATATTTT
CDR3 protein: CASSHGISGNTIYF

V gene: TRBV7-2
D gene: -
J gene: TRBJ1-1
clone size: many
CDR3 DNA: TGTGCCAGCAGCTTAGTTTGGGGTGGAGCTTTCTTT
CDR3 protein: CASSLVWGGAFF

V gene: TRBV5-1
D gene: -
J gene: TRBJ2-3
clone size: many
CDR3 DNA: TGCGCCAGCAGCTTGGAGGCAGGAGACACAGATACGCAGTATTTT
CDR3 protein: CASSLEAGDTDTQYF

V gene: TRBV4-1
D gene: -
J gene: TRBJ1-1
clone size: many
CDR3 DNA: TGCGCCAGCAGCCAAGATCTATTAGGGGCGATCTTGACCACTGAAGCTTTCTTT
CDR3 protein: CASSQDLLGAILTTEAFF